The 20 T cell receptor beta chains reported below all come from one sample, sequenced in a study of T cell changes during pregnancy in multiple sclerosis. Libraries were prepared by immunoSEQ multiplex PCR; TCRdb keeps only in-frame clonotypes and omits some of them. The sample lists approximately 18,000 clones; 84% were seen once. Here the sequenced sample was CD8+ T cells from peripheral blood mononuclear cells, taken in the second trimester of pregnancy. The origin of the receptors is a female donor in good health, enrolled as a control in a pregnancy study.

This clone has only a few counts. The chain employs TRBV6-1 and TRBJ1-6; 8 bases line up with TRBD1. Germline-derived CDR1 and CDR2 are MNHNS and SASEGT. V was clipped by 3 bases and J by 9 bases; unmatched bases: 4. The CDR3 consists of 14 residues. CDR3 nucleotide sequence: TGTGCCAGCAGTGACACAGGGGGGGCTTCACCCCTCCACTTT. Encoded protein: CASSDTGGASPLHF.

J is TRBJ2-2 and V is TRBV7-3; D call uncertain. Trimming pared 2 bases from V and 6 bases from J, leaving 7 bases between. The CDR3 extends over 13 amino acids. Germline V CDR1 and CDR2: SGHTA, FQGTGA. The CDR3 sequence: CASSLGSPGELFF. The DNA of the CDR3 is TGTGCCAGCAGCTTAGGCAGTCCCGGGGAGCTGTTTTTT. Full variable domain (outside the CDR3, taken from reference TRBV7-3 and TRBJ2-2): GAGVSQTPSNKVTEKGKYVELRCDPISGHTALYWYRQSLGQGPEFLIYFQGTGAADDSGLPNDRFFAVRPEGSVSTLKIQRTERGDSAVYLCASSLGSPGELFFGEGSRLTVL.

The rearrangement joins TRBV4-1 to TRBJ2-3; 7 bases are a match to TRBD2. Trimming removed 0 bases from V and 1 base from J; junction bases left unmatched: 4. CDR1 and CDR2 (germline): MGHRA, YSYEKL. This CDR3 is 16 amino acids long. CDR3 DNA: TGCGCCAGCAGCCAAGATCATGCGGGGGGCACAGATACGCAGTATTTT. Translation gives CASSQDHAGGTDTQYF.

This clone was observed a handful of times. Other DNA sequences in the sample encode the same CDR3. The chain is built from TRBV5-6 and TRBJ2-7, with a weak D call TRBD2 (6 bases). Trimming took 1 base from V and 4 from J, leaving 12 bases between them. The length of the CDR3 is 14 residues. CDR1 and CDR2 (germline): SGHDT, YYEEEE. The CDR3 DNA follows: TGTGCCAGCAGCTTGTATGGGACTGATTACGAGCAGTACTTC. This translates into CASSLYGTDYEQYF.

This chain joins TRBV10-3 and TRBJ2-5, with D perhaps matching TRBD2 (5 bases). V was clipped by 3 bases and J by 3 bases, with 11 bases between them. Per the germline V gene, CDR1 is ENHRY and CDR2 is SYGVKD. The CDR3 runs 14 residues. CDR3 region: CAISDPSGEETQYF. The CDR3, as DNA: TGTGCCATCAGTGATCCCAGCGGCGAAGAGACCCAGTACTTC.

The rearrangement joins TRBV4-3 to TRBJ2-2, with 7 bases identical to TRBD1. Germline loops: CDR1 LGHNA, CDR2 YSLEER. The CDR3 is 15 residues long. The V segment lost 5 bases and the J segment 5 bases; nucleotides outside the gene matches: 8. The CDR3 nucleotides are TGCGCCAGCAGCGGTTACAGGGGAGAGACCGGGGAGCTGTTTTTT. Its translation: CASSGYRGETGELFF.

This chain uses TRBV28 with TRBJ2-5, with TRBD2 identical over 7 bases. The CDR3 is 16 residues long. Germline-derived CDR1 and CDR2 are MDHEN and SYDVKM. The V segment lost 3 bases and the J segment 4 bases; nucleotides outside the gene matches: 11. CDR3 nucleotides: TGTGCCAGCAGTTTTGGGGGGGTAACGGCAAGAGAGACCCAGTACTTC. It specifies CASSFGGVTARETQYF. Drawing the rest from reference TRBV28 and TRBJ2-5, the complete variable domain is DVKVTQSSRYLVKRTGEKVFLECVQDMDHENMFWYRQDPGLGLRLIYFSYDVKMKEKGDIPEGYSVSREKKERFSLILESASTNQTSMYLCASSFGGVTARETQYFGPGTRLLVL.

This CDR3 reads CATTGQGVNTEAFF. The CDR3 bases are TGTGCCACCACTGGACAGGGGGTGAACACTGAAGCTTTCTTT. This sequence joins TRBV10-3 and TRBJ1-1; 10 nucleotides line up with TRBD1. Germline CDR1 ENHRY, CDR2 SYGVKD. V shed 10 bases and J 0 bases; nucleotides not matched to a gene: 5. The CDR3 is 14 residues long.

The chain combines TRBV28 with TRBJ1-6, with D possibly TRBD1 on 6 matching bases. V lost 8 bases and J lost 5, with 13 bases in between. CDR1 is MDHEN and CDR2 is SYDVKM in the germline V gene. The CDR3 loop spans 14 amino acids. CDR3 loop: CASCRDTNNSPLHF. In DNA, the CDR3 is TGTGCCAGCTGCCGGGACACCAATAATTCACCCCTCCACTTT.

The chain links TRBV19 to TRBJ2-5, with D maybe TRBD2 (6 bases). Looked up from germline, CDR1 is LNHDA and CDR2 is SQIVND (reference sequence). V was trimmed by 5 bases and J by 4 bases, leaving 17 bases between them. The CDR3 sequence is 15 residues long. The chain's CDR3 is CASSHGTLEGETQYF. CDR3 DNA sequence: TGTGCCAGTAGTCATGGGACCTTGGAGGGAGAGACCCAGTACTTC.

This sequence joins TRBV9 and TRBJ2-1, with a weak D call TRBD2 (6 bases). This CDR3 has 16 residues. The V gene lost 0 bases and the J gene lost 0 bases, with 10 bases spanning the gap. The V gene's germline CDR1 is SGDLS and CDR2 YYNGEE. The CDR3 region is CASSVGGTPSYNEQFF. As DNA, the CDR3 is TGTGCCAGCAGCGTAGGCGGGACCCCCTCCTACAATGAGCAGTTCTTC.

The rearrangement links TRBV7-9 to TRBJ1-1; D may be TRBD1 (6 bases). CDR1 and CDR2 from the germline V gene are SEHNR and FQNEAQ (reference sequence). V was cut by 5 bases and J by 4 bases, with 20 bases left in between. The CDR3 has 16 residues. In DNA, the CDR3 is TGTGCCAGCAGCCTAACCCTGGGGGGGGCCGGCACTGAAGCTTTCTTT. As protein: CASSLTLGGAGTEAFF.

The genes are TRBV27 and TRBJ2-2, with no clear D. V lost 3 bases and J 4 bases, leaving 9 bases between the germline ends. Germline CDR1 MNHEY, CDR2 SMNVEV (reference sequence). The CDR3 length is 14 residues. For the CDR3, the DNA is TGTGCCAGCAGTTTCCTTTCTCCCACCGGGGAGCTGTTTTTT. This translates into CASSFLSPTGELFF.

This chain uses TRBV9 with TRBJ1-4; D is unresolved. Germline CDR1 is SGDLS and CDR2 is YYNGEE. The CDR3 runs to 14 residues. V gave up 4 bases and J gave up 5 bases, with 12 bases separating them. CDR3 region: CASSPDTDNEKLFF. The CDR3 nucleotides read TGTGCCAGCAGCCCAGACACCGACAATGAAAAACTGTTTTTT.

V is TRBV6-6 and J is TRBJ1-1; D remains unclear. Per germline, CDR1 MNHNY and CDR2 SVGAGI (reference sequence). Trimming pared 6 bases from V and 6 bases from J, leaving 11 bases between. This CDR3 is built from 12 residues. CDR3 in amino acids: CASSPWSAEAFF. The CDR3 region has the DNA TGTGCCAGCAGCCCCTGGTCGGCTGAAGCTTTCTTT.

V usage is TRBV30 and J usage is TRBJ2-1; the D is unclear. The CDR3 spans 13 residues. Trimming shortened V by 0 bases and J by 4 bases, and 7 bases separated the two germline ends. CDR1 and CDR2 from the germline V gene are GTSNPN and SVGIG (reference sequence). The CDR3: CAWSVTQYNEQFF. DNA for the CDR3: TGTGCCTGGAGTGTAACACAGTACAATGAGCAGTTCTTC.

The rearrangement links TRBV9 to TRBJ2-4; tentatively, D is TRBD1 (7 bases). Germline lookup yields CDR1 SGDLS and CDR2 YYNGEE. The CDR3 runs 12 residues. V lost 4 bases, J lost 9 bases, and 11 bases lay in between. The CDR3 loop is CASSPQGGIQYF. The CDR3 nucleotides are TGTGCCAGCAGCCCCCAGGGGGGCATTCAGTACTTC.

The chain joins TRBV4-3 to TRBJ1-5; the D gene is possibly TRBD1 (6 bases). The V gene's germline CDR1 is LGHNA and CDR2 YSLEER. Between the trimmed V and J ends, which lost 6 bases and 3 bases, there was a span of 15 bases. CDR3 length: 15 residues. Here the CDR3 reads CASSPVQGTNQPQHF. DNA of the CDR3: TGCGCCAGCAGTCCTGTACAGGGTACCAATCAGCCCCAGCATTTT.

In DNA form, the CDR3 reads TGCGCCAGCAGCCAATCTCAGGGACTCTACTCTGGAAACACCATATATTTT. Protein sequence: CASSQSQGLYSGNTIYF. This chain uses TRBV4-3 with TRBJ1-3, with D possibly matching TRBD1 (5 bases). V was clipped by 2 bases and J by 0 bases, with 14 bases between them. The CDR3 loop spans 17 amino acids. From germline, CDR1 is LGHNA and CDR2 YSLEER.

V and J are TRBV9 and TRBJ2-3, with 7 bases fitting TRBD1. There are 18 residues in the CDR3. CDR1 is SGDLS, CDR2 YYNGEE, per germline. Unmatched junction bases numbered 10, after V lost 0 bases and J lost 0 bases. The CDR3 is CASSVAEETGLSTDTQYF. As DNA, the CDR3 is TGTGCCAGCAGCGTAGCTGAAGAGACAGGGCTAAGCACAGATACGCAGTATTTT. Full variable domain (remainder filled in from reference TRBV9 and TRBJ2-3): DSGVTQTPKHLITATGQRVTLRCSPRSGDLSVYWYQQSLDQGLQFLIQYYNGEERAKGNILERFSAQQFPDLHSELNLSSLELGDSALYFCASSVAEETGLSTDTQYFGPGTRLTVL.